This T cell receptor beta chain came from a study of human T cells and chemical hapten exposure. Points from the study as a whole: Against controls, expanded TCRs gave rise to significantly more large CDR3 similarity clusters.

Original methodology: Samples ranged from roughly 23,224 to 690,600 TCRs, with a median of around 100,000. MiXCR, run by TCRdb on the RACE reads, gives a single entry per CDR3 protein. The V and J calls reflect TCRdb's pipeline rather than the authors' work. The sample shows 350,000 to 450,000 distinct CDR3 sequences, about 5.1% of them seen only once. Germline CDR1 and CDR2: KGHSH and LQKENI. Unmatched junction bases numbered 10, after V lost 2 bases and J lost 6 bases. The CDR3 contains 16 residues. As for time point: pre-sensitization, week 0. Indicated treatment: therapeutic diphenylcyclopropenone sensitization with weekly scalp DPC. This clonotype was seen ten or more times. Its antigen is not identified.

The TCR was taken from a woman aged 45-65 years with alopecia areata. Some clones in this sample may be carry-over from other donors' samples. The V call is TRBV18, the J call TRBJ1-5; TRBD1 aligns across 7 bases. Here the sequenced sample was whole blood, taken in connection with sensitization to the hapten diphenylcyclopropenone (DPC). The CDR3 sequence: CASSPESPGGGQPQHF. The CDR3 bases are TGTGCCAGCTCACCAGAATCCCCAGGGGGAGGTCAGCCCCAGCATTTT.